Below are 29 T cell receptor beta chains sequenced from a single sample in a study of radiotherapy plus CTLA-4 blockade in lung cancer. The repertoire was sequenced with immunoSEQ multiplex PCR; TCRdb's copy has only in-frame clones and lacks some. The data show some 50,000 clones, approximately 79% seen once. Sample: peripheral blood, taken from a patient treated with radiotherapy plus ipilimumab. The receptor set was obtained from a human donor with non-small cell lung cancer who had a partial response to radiotherapy plus ipilimumab.

This clone appeared once. This rearrangement joins TRBV10-1 to TRBJ2-3, with 13 bases that match TRBD2. CDR3 length equals 17 residues. Per germline, CDR1 WNHNN and CDR2 SYGVQD (reference sequence). J gave up 2 bases and V 4 bases, and 6 bases lay outside the gene matches. This chain's CDR3 is CASSAGLAGTTTDTQYF. The CDR3 nucleotides are TGCGCCAGCAGTGCGGGACTAGCGGGGACTACCACAGATACGCAGTATTTT.

On this clone itself: This specimen includes other DNA sequences encoding the same CDR3. CDR3 sequence (DNA): TGTGCCAGCAGCTCAGGGCAGGGGGCTGGTGGCTACACCTTC. As protein: CASSSGQGAGGYTF. The V and J genes are TRBV7-3 and TRBJ1-2, with TRBD1 identical over 8 bases. CDR1 is SGHTA, CDR2 FQGTGA, per germline. The junction had 8 bases not matched to a gene; V was cut back by 4 bases and J by 7 bases. This CDR3 is 14 amino acids long.

A note on this clone: At one end, the junction sequence differs from germline, possibly due to a read error. This chain joins TRBV10-2 and TRBJ1-1; D may be TRBD1 (5 bases). Germline lookup yields CDR1 WSHSY and CDR2 SAAADI. This CDR3 has 15 residues. The CDR3: CASSELEGLKTEAFF. The CDR3 DNA follows: TGCGCCAGCAGTGAGTTGGAGGGACTGAAGACTGAAGCTTTCTTT.

The rearrangement joins TRBV29-1 to TRBJ2-1; 9 bases align to TRBD1. Unmatched junction bases numbered 3, after V lost 0 bases and J lost 6 bases. This CDR3 spans 14 amino acids. CDR1 is SQVTM and CDR2 is ANQGSEA in the germline V gene. CDR3: CSVEEGTGPNEQFF. The CDR3, as DNA: TGCAGCGTTGAAGAAGGGACAGGGCCCAATGAGCAGTTCTTC.

V and J are TRBV6-1 and TRBJ1-5; possible D gene TRBD1, 5 bases. Germline-derived CDR1 and CDR2 are MNHNS and SASEGT. Trimming pared 3 bases from V and 2 bases from J, leaving 14 bases between. The CDR3 has 16 residues. This CDR3 is CASSEDTNSGNQPQHF. Written as DNA, the CDR3 is TGTGCCAGCAGTGAGGACACTAATTCGGGCAATCAGCCCCAGCATTTT.

The genes are TRBV19 and TRBJ2-3; D is ambiguous. This CDR3 has 15 amino acids. The V and J ends lost 7 bases and 0 bases respectively, with 14 bases between them. The germline V gene encodes CDR1 LNHDA and CDR2 SQIVND (reference sequence). The CDR3: CASTSQASSTDTQYF. CDR3 DNA: TGTGCCAGTACCTCCCAGGCATCTAGCACAGATACGCAGTATTTT.

This clone was recorded a few times. The CDR3 nucleotides are TGTGCCAGCAGGGTCCAGACAGGGTCCAACACTGAAGCTTTCTTT. Its protein product is CASRVQTGSNTEAFF. This chain connects TRBV6-6 to TRBJ1-1, with 7 bases that match TRBD1. This CDR3 is built from 15 residues. Germline V gene sequence: CDR1 MNHNY, CDR2 SVGAGI (reference sequence). The ends lost 6 bases at V and 2 bases at J; junction bases unmatched: 9.

Concerning this clone: An end of the junction does not agree with germline; a read error may underlie this. The gene calls are TRBV4-1 and TRBJ1-2; 8 bases are shared with TRBD1. The CDR3 length is 15 residues. CDR1 MGHRA and CDR2 YSYEKL come from the germline V gene. In nucleotides, the CDR3 is TGTGCCAGCAGCCAACTCGGACAGGGTGGGTATGGCTACACCTTC. Amino acid sequence: CASSQLGQGGYGYTF.

This clone was found once. This rearrangement joins TRBV28 to TRBJ2-1, with 11 bases lining up with TRBD2. The length of the CDR3 is 14 residues. Unmatched junction bases numbered 8, after V lost 5 bases and J lost 11 bases. CDR1 MDHEN and CDR2 SYDVKM come from the germline V gene. The CDR3 is CASSQPGLADKQFF. The CDR3 DNA follows: TGTGCCAGCAGTCAACCGGGACTAGCGGACAAGCAGTTCTTC.

The gene calls are TRBV9 and TRBJ2-4; D is uncertain. The V and J ends lost 2 bases and 6 bases respectively, with 15 bases between them. Germline CDR1 and CDR2: SGDLS and YYNGEE. This CDR3 spans 15 amino acids. In nucleotides, the CDR3 is TGTGCCAGCAGCGTTAGTTCTGGGCCTGGAAACATTCAGTACTTC. Translated: CASSVSSGPGNIQYF.

CDR3 coding DNA: TGTGCCAGCAGCCCTTCGTCGGCAGGGGGCATCCCCGGGGAGCTGTTTTTT. It specifies CASSPSSAGGIPGELFF. The rearrangement joins TRBV11-2 to TRBJ2-2; 8 nucleotides line up with TRBD1. Per germline, CDR1 SGHAT and CDR2 FQNNGV. The CDR3 has 17 residues. V trimming: 5 bases; J trimming: 6 bases; junction bases outside the gene matches: 14.

J is TRBJ1-2 and V is TRBV27, with a tentative D call TRBD1 (5 bases). The ends were cut back, 4 bases at V and 0 bases at J, with 15 bases in the middle. This CDR3 is built from 16 residues. Germline CDR1 MNHEY, CDR2 SMNVEV (reference sequence). For the CDR3, the DNA is TGTGCCAGCAGTTCACAGGACCGTCGGACTAACTATGGCTACACCTTC. Translated, it gives CASSSQDRRTNYGYTF.

Comment on this clone: The same CDR3 can be traced to other DNA sequences in this sample. This chain connects TRBV11-2 to TRBJ1-4; 9 positions match TRBD1. There are 15 residues in the CDR3. Germline-derived CDR1 and CDR2 are SGHAT and FQNNGV. J was trimmed by 8 bases and V by 1 base; bases with no gene match: 5. This chain's CDR3 is CASSLGDRDAEKLFF. The CDR3 DNA sequence: TGTGCCAGCAGCTTAGGGGACAGGGACGCGGAAAAACTGTTTTTT.

The CDR3 loop is CASSPGTRNTYEQYF. Here the CDR3 DNA reads TGCGCCAGCAGCCCCGGGACACGGAATACCTACGAGCAGTACTTC. The chain is built from TRBV5-1 and TRBJ2-7, with D possibly matching TRBD1 (6 bases). Germline assignment: CDR1 SGHRS and CDR2 YFSETQ. The V gene lost 4 bases and the J gene lost 2 bases, with 16 bases spanning the gap. The CDR3 consists of 15 residues.

The chain uses TRBV7-3 and TRBJ1-2; TRBD1 aligns across 11 bases. The CDR3 totals 15 residues. Trimming cost V 5 bases and J 2 bases; bases outside gene matches: 4. Germline lookup yields CDR1 SGHTA and CDR2 FQGTGA. CDR3 coding DNA: TGTGCCAGCAGCCCCCGGACAGGGGGCAACTATGGCTACACCTTC. This codes for CASSPRTGGNYGYTF.

V and J are TRBV2 and TRBJ1-5; a possible D gene is TRBD1 (5 bases). V was trimmed by 3 bases and J by 4 bases, leaving 7 bases between them. The CDR3 is 13 residues long. Germline loops: CDR1 SNHLY, CDR2 FYNNEI. The CDR3 spells CASSDGGNQPQHF. CDR3 nucleotide sequence: TGTGCCAGCAGTGACGGGGGGAATCAGCCCCAGCATTTT. Complete variable domain (other parts from reference TRBV2 and TRBJ1-5): EPEVTQTPSHQVTQMGQEVILRCVPISNHLYFYWYRQILGQKVEFLVSFYNNEISEKSEIFDDQFSVERPDGSNFTLKIRSTKLEDSAMYFCASSDGGNQPQHFGDGTRLSIL.

The chain uses TRBV7-9 and TRBJ1-6; no firm D call. V was clipped by 5 bases and J by 10 bases, with 9 bases between them. The CDR3 runs to 12 residues. Germline CDR1 is SEHNR and CDR2 is FQNEAQ (reference sequence). Here the CDR3 DNA reads TGTGCCAGCAGCCCAGAGGCCTCACCCCTCCACTTT. Its translation is CASSPEASPLHF.

The V and J genes are TRBV28 and TRBJ1-1; 7 bases line up with TRBD1. Germline lookup yields CDR1 MDHEN and CDR2 SYDVKM. This CDR3 region has 13 residues. V gave up 4 bases and J gave up 7 bases; unmatched junction bases: 6. Here the CDR3 DNA reads TGTGCCAGCAGTTCCCAGGGGGTGGGTGAAGCTTTCTTT. Its translation: CASSSQGVGEAFF.

The chain links TRBV5-1 to TRBJ2-5; 8 nucleotides match TRBD1. Trimming took 0 bases from V and 2 from J; bases not matched to a gene: 3. Germline assignment: CDR1 SGHRS and CDR2 YFSETQ. This CDR3 is 15 amino acids long. CDR3 in amino acids: CASSLVGQGQETQYF. CDR3 bases: TGCGCCAGCAGCTTGGTCGGACAGGGACAAGAGACCCAGTACTTC. Variable domain in full (rest from reference TRBV5-1 and TRBJ2-5): KAGVTQTPRYLIKTRGQQVTLSCSPISGHRSVSWYQQTPGQGLQFLFEYFSETQRNKGNFPGRFSGRQFSNSRSEMNVSTLELGDSALYLCASSLVGQGQETQYFGPGTRLLVL.

The rearrangement links TRBV6-5 to TRBJ2-7; 9 positions agree with TRBD1. CDR3 length equals 15 residues. V shed 0 bases and J 6 bases; nucleotides not matched to a gene: 6. Per germline, CDR1 MNHEY and CDR2 SVGAGI. The CDR3 loop reads CASSYSTGGPAEQYF. The CDR3 DNA is TGTGCCAGCAGTTACTCGACAGGGGGTCCCGCCGAGCAGTACTTC.

The rearrangement joins TRBV5-1 to TRBJ2-5, with 8 bases aligning to TRBD2. The V and J ends lost 0 bases and 1 base, in that order; junction bases with no gene match: 5. Looked up from germline, CDR1 is SGHRS and CDR2 is YFSETQ. The CDR3 sequence is 16 residues long. The CDR3 here is CASSLAASGRQETQYF. The CDR3 DNA reads as TGCGCCAGCAGCTTGGCGGCTAGCGGGCGCCAAGAGACCCAGTACTTC.

The J gene is TRBJ2-7, the V gene TRBV18; 12 bases align to TRBD2. The CDR3 covers 17 residues. V lost 6 bases, J lost 0 bases, and 9 bases stayed unmatched. The germline V gene encodes CDR1 KGHSH and CDR2 LQKENI. The CDR3 reads CASSATSGGVSSYEQYF. The CDR3 nucleotides read TGTGCCAGCTCCGCGACTAGCGGGGGCGTTAGCTCCTACGAGCAGTACTTC.

The J gene is TRBJ2-3, the V gene TRBV6-6; 8 bases are a match to TRBD2. The CDR3 runs to 14 residues. Per the germline V gene, CDR1 is MNHNY and CDR2 is SVGAGI (reference sequence). V was pared by 4 bases and J by 3 bases, with 3 bases of the junction left unmatched. Here the CDR3 reads CASSLAGGTDTQYF. CDR3 DNA: TGTGCCAGCAGTTTGGCGGGGGGTACAGATACGCAGTATTTT.

This CDR3 is CASSNQGYEQYF. The CDR3 DNA follows: TGTGCCAGCAGCAATCAGGGCTACGAGCAGTACTTC. The chain recombines TRBV7-6 with TRBJ2-7, with a possible D match to TRBD1 (5 bases). V was clipped by 5 bases and J by 3 bases, with 8 bases between them. The CDR3 totals 12 residues. In germline, CDR1 is SGHVS, CDR2 FNYEAQ.

The chain links TRBV5-5 to TRBJ2-7; 9 positions agree with TRBD1. With 4 bases clipped from V and 1 base from J, the junction kept 6 bases outside the gene matches. The CDR3 is 15 residues long. Germline values: CDR1 SGHKS, CDR2 YYEKEE (reference sequence). CDR3: CASSTDRGQSYEQYF. CDR3 DNA sequence: TGTGCCAGCAGCACGGACAGGGGACAATCCTACGAGCAGTACTTC.

This sequence joins TRBV27 and TRBJ2-7, with D possibly matching TRBD1 (5 bases). This CDR3 region has 13 residues. Germline V gives CDR1 MNHEY, CDR2 SMNVEV (reference sequence). The V and J ends lost 3 bases and 6 bases respectively, with 12 bases between them. DNA of the CDR3: TGTGCCAGCAGTTTCTCAGGGTCGGGCGAGCAGTACTTC. Translating gives CASSFSGSGEQYF.

This clone has only one observation. The chain has TRBV7-9 and TRBJ1-5; 8 nucleotides align to TRBD1. The CDR3 contains 16 residues. From germline, CDR1 is SEHNR and CDR2 FQNEAQ (reference sequence). J gave up 4 bases and V 1 base, and 6 bases lay outside the gene matches. CDR3 bases: TGTGCCAGCAGCTTAGTCGGACAGGGCCCTAATCAGCCCCAGCATTTT. Its protein product is CASSLVGQGPNQPQHF.

V and J are TRBV30 and TRBJ1-4, with D possibly TRBD1 on 6 matching bases. Germline V CDR1 and CDR2: GTSNPN, SVGIG (reference sequence). Trimming stripped 8 bases from V and 5 bases from J, with 12 bases between. There are 12 residues in the CDR3. The CDR3 loop reads CAGDRYNEKLFF. In nucleotides, the CDR3 is TGTGCCGGTGACAGGTACAATGAAAAACTGTTTTTT.

This clone has more than one count but fewer than ten. The gene calls are TRBV25-1 and TRBJ1-1; no definite D call. Trimming shortened V by 2 bases and J by 0 bases, and 7 bases separated the two germline ends. This CDR3 spans 14 amino acids. Germline CDR1 reads MGHDK; CDR2 reads SYGVNS. Here the CDR3 reads CASSEEHLNTEAFF. For the CDR3, the DNA is TGTGCCAGCAGTGAAGAACACCTGAACACTGAAGCTTTCTTT.